The rows below give T cell receptor beta chains drawn from one sample of a study of T cell responses to AZD1222 COVID-19 vaccine. TCRdb keeps only in-frame clones here, not all; method: immunoSEQ multiplex PCR. This sample yields around 200,000 clones, of which about 91% are seen a single time; about 8% belongs to the top ten. The starting material was peripheral blood, obtained on day 0 of AZD1222 vaccination. These receptors all stem from an adult in good health. Each CDR3 is given with its conserved first and last residue. D genes are given only for firm matches. Size values are once, few and many counts, or a class for expanded clones, and some rows have none.

V gene: TRBV10-3; J gene: TRBJ1-3; clone size: -; D gene: -; CDR3 DNA: TGTGCCATCAGTCCCGGGACTGCGGGGAACTCTGGAAACACCATATATTTT; CDR3 protein: CAISPGTAGNSGNTIYF
V gene: TRBV5-4; J gene: TRBJ2-2; clone size: once; D gene: TRBD1; CDR3 DNA: TGTGCCAGCAGCCTGGGAACAGGGGACACCGGGGAGCTGTTTTTT; CDR3 protein: CASSLGTGDTGELFF
V gene: TRBV9; J gene: TRBJ2-3; clone size: -; D gene: -; CDR3 DNA: TGTGCCAGCAGCCCCCCACTGCCTGATACGCAGTATTTT; CDR3 protein: CASSPPLPDTQYF
V gene: TRBV4-2; J gene: TRBJ1-6; clone size: -; D gene: -; CDR3 DNA: TGTGCCAGCAGCCAGGACCCTTTCCCCCTCCACTTT; CDR3 protein: CASSQDPFPLHF
V gene: TRBV25-1; J gene: TRBJ1-1; clone size: once; D gene: -; CDR3 DNA: TGTGCCAGCAGTGATAGGGGGTTGGAAGCTTTCTTT; CDR3 protein: CASSDRGLEAFF
V gene: TRBV5-4; J gene: TRBJ1-3; clone size: few; D gene: TRBD1; CDR3 DNA: TGTGCCAGCAGCTTAGAACAGGGGCGCTCCTCTGGAAACACCATATATTTT; CDR3 protein: CASSLEQGRSSGNTIYF
V gene: TRBV2; J gene: TRBJ1-5; clone size: -; D gene: -; CDR3 DNA: TGTGCCAGCAGTGAAGCCGGACAGACCTATCAGCCCCAGCATTTT; CDR3 protein: CASSEAGQTYQPQHF
V gene: TRBV5-4; J gene: TRBJ2-1; clone size: -; D gene: TRBD2; CDR3 DNA: TGTGCCAGCAGCTCGGGACTAAACCCCAATGAGCAGTTCTTC; CDR3 protein: CASSSGLNPNEQFF
V gene: TRBV7-3; J gene: TRBJ2-3; clone size: -; D gene: -; CDR3 DNA: TGTGCCAGCAGCTTAGGAGCGGTCACAGATACGCAGTATTTT; CDR3 protein: CASSLGAVTDTQYF
V gene: TRBV7-8; J gene: TRBJ1-2; clone size: -; D gene: -; CDR3 DNA: TGTGCCAGCAGCCACTCGGGACGGATCTATGGCTACACCTTC; CDR3 protein: CASSHSGRIYGYTF
V gene: TRBV27; J gene: TRBJ1-1; clone size: once; D gene: -; CDR3 DNA: TGTGCCAGCGGGCCCCGGGGGACTGAAGCTTTCTTT; CDR3 protein: CASGPRGTEAFF
V gene: TRBV13; J gene: TRBJ1-3; clone size: -; D gene: TRBD1; CDR3 DNA: TGTGCCAGCAGCTCCCGGGCGGCGTGGAGGACAGGGGGCGCCATGTCTGGAAACACCATATATTTT; CDR3 protein: CASSSRAAWRTGGAMSGNTIYF
V gene: TRBV11-2; J gene: TRBJ1-2; clone size: -; D gene: -; CDR3 DNA: TGTGCCAGCAGCTTAGATCTTCCGGAGGAAAACCCCTATGGCTACACCTTC; CDR3 protein: CASSLDLPEENPYGYTF
V gene: TRBV28; J gene: TRBJ2-1; clone size: -; D gene: -; CDR3 DNA: TGTGCCAGCAGTTCAAGGGACTTCACCTACAATGAGCAGTTCTTC; CDR3 protein: CASSSRDFTYNEQFF
V gene: TRBV5-4; J gene: TRBJ1-2; clone size: -; D gene: TRBD1; CDR3 DNA: TGTGCCAGCAGCTCGGACAGGGGGCGCGTGGGATATGGCTACACCTTC; CDR3 protein: CASSSDRGRVGYGYTF
V gene: TRBV30; J gene: TRBJ1-5; clone size: -; D gene: -; CDR3 DNA: TGTGCCTGGAGTCTCGTGGGGGGAAAGCCCCAGCATTTT; CDR3 protein: CAWSLVGGKPQHF
V gene: TRBV6-1; J gene: TRBJ1-5; clone size: once; D gene: TRBD1; CDR3 DNA: TGTGCCAGCAGTGAAGCGACAGGGGGCAATCAGCCCCAGCATTTT; CDR3 protein: CASSEATGGNQPQHF
V gene: TRBV5-4; J gene: TRBJ2-3; clone size: -; D gene: -; CDR3 DNA: TGTGCCAGCAGCTCGGGAGACCCATCAACGGATACGCAGTATTTT; CDR3 protein: CASSSGDPSTDTQYF
V gene: TRBV29-1; J gene: TRBJ2-3; clone size: -; D gene: TRBD2; CDR3 DNA: TGCAGCGTGCGGGGGGGTTGGGAATTGGGCACAGATACGCAGTATTTT; CDR3 protein: CSVRGGWELGTDTQYF
V gene: TRBV14; J gene: TRBJ2-3; clone size: few; D gene: TRBD1; CDR3 DNA: TGTGCCAGCAGCCCAGGGGGTTCGCAGTATTTT; CDR3 protein: CASSPGGSQYF
V gene: TRBV28; J gene: TRBJ1-2; clone size: -; D gene: -; CDR3 DNA: TGTGCCAGCAGTTTATCGATTCGCGACTATGGCTACACCTTC; CDR3 protein: CASSLSIRDYGYTF
V gene: TRBV6-5; J gene: TRBJ2-7; clone size: once; D gene: TRBD2; CDR3 DNA: TGTGCCAGCAGTCGGGGCAGGGAGGGCGAGCAGTACTTC; CDR3 protein: CASSRGREGEQYF
V gene: TRBV28; J gene: TRBJ1-5; clone size: few; D gene: -; CDR3 DNA: TGTGCCAGCAGCAGCAGGGTGGGTCAGCCCCAGCATTTT; CDR3 protein: CASSSRVGQPQHF
V gene: TRBV3-1/TRBV3-2; J gene: TRBJ1-2; clone size: -; D gene: -; CDR3 DNA: TGTGCCAGCAGCCCATGGGGGGAGGGTGGGTATGGCTACACCTTC; CDR3 protein: CASSPWGEGGYGYTF
V gene: TRBV6-5; J gene: TRBJ1-2; clone size: -; D gene: TRBD1; CDR3 DNA: TGTGCCAGCAGTCCTGGCTGGACAGGGGGTTTTGGCTACACCTTC; CDR3 protein: CASSPGWTGGFGYTF
V gene: TRBV7-3; J gene: TRBJ2-3; clone size: -; D gene: TRBD2; CDR3 DNA: TGTGCCAGCAGCCGAGGGACTAGCGGTAGCACAGATACGCAGTATTTT; CDR3 protein: CASSRGTSGSTDTQYF
V gene: TRBV4-3; J gene: TRBJ2-3; clone size: -; D gene: -; CDR3 DNA: TGCGCCAGCAGCCAAGCCGGGTCTCGCACAGATACGCAGTATTTT; CDR3 protein: CASSQAGSRTDTQYF
V gene: TRBV9; J gene: TRBJ2-7; clone size: -; D gene: -; CDR3 DNA: TGTGCCAGCAGCGTAGGTAACAGATTCTACGAGCAGTACTTC; CDR3 protein: CASSVGNRFYEQYF
V gene: TRBV7-9; J gene: TRBJ1-3; clone size: -; D gene: TRBD1; CDR3 DNA: TGTGCCAGCAGCAAAGGGGAGACAGGGTCTGGAAACACCATATATTTT; CDR3 protein: CASSKGETGSGNTIYF
V gene: TRBV12-3/TRBV12-4; J gene: TRBJ2-1; clone size: few; D gene: -; CDR3 DNA: TGTGCCAGCAGTCCAAACTACAATGAGCAGTTCTTC; CDR3 protein: CASSPNYNEQFF
V gene: TRBV5-1; J gene: TRBJ2-1; clone size: -; D gene: TRBD1; CDR3 DNA: TGCGCCAGCAGCCCAGGGACAGGCCTTTTAAACAATGAGCAGTTCTTC; CDR3 protein: CASSPGTGLLNNEQFF
V gene: TRBV6-1; J gene: TRBJ2-7; clone size: -; D gene: TRBD1; CDR3 DNA: TGTGCCAGCAGTGAGAGGTGGGACAGGGGGTACGAGCAGTACTTC; CDR3 protein: CASSERWDRGYEQYF
V gene: TRBV7-6; J gene: TRBJ2-7; clone size: -; D gene: -; CDR3 DNA: TGTGCCAGCAGCTTAGGGGCAGGGCCGTCCTACGAGCAGTACTTC; CDR3 protein: CASSLGAGPSYEQYF
V gene: TRBV6-5; J gene: TRBJ2-7; clone size: once; D gene: -; CDR3 DNA: TGTGCCAGCCGACAAGGGCTCTACGAGCAGTACTTC; CDR3 protein: CASRQGLYEQYF
V gene: TRBV4-3; J gene: TRBJ1-2; clone size: -; D gene: TRBD1; CDR3 DNA: TGCGCCAGCAGCCAAGATCAGGGGGCAAAGGGCTACACCTTC; CDR3 protein: CASSQDQGAKGYTF
V gene: TRBV27; J gene: TRBJ1-2; clone size: -; D gene: TRBD1; CDR3 DNA: TGTGCCAGCAGTTTAGGGACAGGAGCAAGAGGCTACACCTTC; CDR3 protein: CASSLGTGARGYTF
V gene: TRBV5-1; J gene: TRBJ2-5; clone size: few; D gene: TRBD2; CDR3 DNA: TGCGCCAGCAGCGATGGGACTAGCAGCCAAGAGACCCAGTACTTC; CDR3 protein: CASSDGTSSQETQYF
V gene: TRBV3-1/TRBV3-2; J gene: TRBJ2-7; clone size: -; D gene: -; CDR3 DNA: TGTGCCAGCAGCCAAGATGGGCTGGGTGAGCAGTACTTC; CDR3 protein: CASSQDGLGEQYF
V gene: TRBV27; J gene: TRBJ2-2; clone size: -; D gene: -; CDR3 DNA: TGTGCCAGCAGTTCGGATACAGGAACCGGGGAGCTGTTTTTT; CDR3 protein: CASSSDTGTGELFF
V gene: TRBV12-3/TRBV12-4; J gene: TRBJ1-1; clone size: once; D gene: -; CDR3 DNA: TGTGCCAGCAGTACCTGGCGGGGGTCTGAAGCTTTCTTT; CDR3 protein: CASSTWRGSEAFF